These 25 T cell receptor beta chains were all obtained from the same sample, sequenced in a study of lymphopenia after photon versus proton radiotherapy. Profiling relied on immunoSEQ multiplex PCR, and the TCRdb table lists in-frame clones only, not all of them. The sample records about 19,000 clones, around nine tenths being singletons. The sequencing here drew on peripheral blood, taken from a patient treated with photon-based radiotherapy. These receptors were taken from a man between 60 and 75 years old with pancreatic cancer.

The chain uses TRBV15 and TRBJ2-2; D is undetermined. This CDR3 has 16 residues. Germline V gene data show CDR1 as LNHNV and CDR2 as YYDKDF (reference sequence). V dropped 0 bases and J dropped 0 bases, with 8 bases sitting between them. For the CDR3, the DNA is TGTGCCACCAGCAGAGATGCAGTAACGAACACCGGGGAGCTGTTTTTT. Its protein is CATSRDAVTNTGELFF. The whole variable domain, remainder taken from reference TRBV15 and TRBJ2-2, is DAMVIQNPRYQVTQFGKPVTLSCSQTLNHNVMYWYQQKSSQAPKLLFHYYDKDFNNEADTPDNFQSRRPNTSFCFLDIRSPGLGDTAMYLCATSRDAVTNTGELFFGEGSRLTVL.

The genes are TRBV4-1 and TRBJ2-1; no definite D call. CDR3 length: 13 residues. Germline loops: CDR1 MGHRA, CDR2 YSYEKL. The V end was cut by 1 base, the J end by 4 bases, with 5 bases between. CDR3 sequence (DNA): TGCGCCAGCAGCCAAGCCGGATACAATGAGCAGTTCTTC. Protein sequence: CASSQAGYNEQFF.

The V call is TRBV7-2, the J call TRBJ2-3; 8 positions agree with TRBD2. Germline CDR1 and CDR2: SGHTA and FQGNSA. Germline trimming cut 1 base from V and 0 bases from J; bases unmatched to any gene: 3. The CDR3 contains 16 residues. The CDR3 loop is CASSLGRGGSTDTQYF. The CDR3 DNA reads as TGTGCCAGCAGCTTAGGACGGGGGGGGAGCACAGATACGCAGTATTTT.

This sequence joins TRBV5-6 and TRBJ1-6; no reliable D call. Germline values: CDR1 SGHDT, CDR2 YYEEEE. CDR3 length equals 12 residues. V was trimmed by 6 bases and J by 13 bases, leaving 14 bases between them. The DNA of the CDR3 is TGTGCCAGCAACGGGCCCCGGAATCCCCTCCACTTT. This gives the protein CASNGPRNPLHF.

V usage is TRBV5-8 and J usage is TRBJ1-3; D is possibly TRBD1 (6 bases). CDR1 is SGHTS and CDR2 is YDEGEE in the germline V gene. Trimming left V 3 bases short and J 0 bases short, with 7 bases between. This CDR3 region has 14 residues. The CDR3 DNA is TGTGCCAGCAGCTCGGGACACTCTGGAAACACCATATATTTT. Protein sequence: CASSSGHSGNTIYF. Full variable domain (rest looked up from reference TRBV5-8 and TRBJ1-3): EAGVTQSPTHLIKTRGQQATLRCSPISGHTSVYWYQQALGLGLQFLLWYDEGEERNRGNFPPRFSGRQFPNYSSELNVNALELEDSALYLCASSSGHSGNTIYFGEGSWLTVV.

This rearrangement joins TRBV5-6 to TRBJ2-3; tentatively, D is TRBD1 (6 bases). V dropped 4 bases and J dropped 2 bases, with 11 bases sitting between them. This CDR3 has 14 amino acids. Germline V gene lookup returns CDR1 SGHDT and CDR2 YYEEEE. CDR3 nucleotide sequence: TGTGCCAGCAGCCGGACAGACTACACAGATACGCAGTATTTT. It translates to CASSRTDYTDTQYF.

J is TRBJ2-5 and V is TRBV5-4; 7 bases map to TRBD2. This CDR3 has 13 residues. The germline gives CDR1 SGHNT, CDR2 YYREEE (reference sequence). V was pared by 2 bases and J by 5 bases, with 3 bases of the junction left unmatched. CDR3 residues: CASSFSGAETQYF. The CDR3 DNA is TGTGCCAGCAGCTTCAGCGGGGCCGAGACCCAGTACTTC.

The chain uses TRBV7-9 and TRBJ2-2, with D perhaps matching TRBD1 (5 bases). CDR1 and CDR2 from the germline V gene are SEHNR and FQNEAQ (reference sequence). Trimming pared 3 bases from V and 4 bases from J, leaving 9 bases between. This CDR3 region has 14 residues. The CDR3 coding sequence is TGTGCCAGCAGCTTTAGGCAGGGCACCGGGGAGCTGTTTTTT. This codes for CASSFRQGTGELFF.

This clone was picked up one time. The V call is TRBV30, the J call TRBJ1-2; D call uncertain. The V end lost 1 base, the J end lost 5 bases, and 14 bases lay between the germline ends. Looked up from germline, CDR1 is GTSNPN and CDR2 is SVGIG (reference sequence). This CDR3 comprises 14 residues. CDR3 bases: TGTGCCTGGAGTGGGGAGTATGGACGATATGGCTACACCTTC. Protein: CAWSGEYGRYGYTF.

The chain uses TRBV30 and TRBJ1-1, with a possible D match to TRBD1 (6 bases). The V gene lost 2 bases and the J gene lost 1 base, with 29 bases spanning the gap. This CDR3 comprises 20 residues. Germline lookup yields CDR1 GTSNPN and CDR2 SVGIG (reference sequence). The CDR3 region has the DNA TGTGCCTGGAGTCTCAACAGGGTAACGGGGAAATTAGCCCAGAACACTGAAGCTTTCTTT. This translates into CAWSLNRVTGKLAQNTEAFF.

The chain has TRBV5-1 and TRBJ1-1; D ambiguous. CDR3 length: 13 residues. Germline V gene data show CDR1 as SGHRS and CDR2 as YFSETQ. Between the trimmed V and J ends, which lost 7 bases and 2 bases, there was a span of 12 bases. The DNA of the CDR3 is TGCGCCAGCGGTCGGGTACTCAACACTGAAGCTTTCTTT. It codes for CASGRVLNTEAFF.

The rearrangement links TRBV5-4 to TRBJ1-1; no clear D. This CDR3 has 16 amino acids. V lost 3 bases, J lost 2 bases, and 17 bases lay in between. Germline CDR1 and CDR2: SGHNT and YYREEE (reference sequence). CDR3: CASSSGVGFGNTEAFF. CDR3 DNA: TGTGCCAGCAGCTCAGGAGTAGGGTTTGGTAACACTGAAGCTTTCTTT.

The J gene is TRBJ2-7, the V gene TRBV5-1, with 8 bases that match TRBD1. This CDR3 comprises 11 residues. After removal of 4 bases from V and 11 bases from J, the junction contained 5 bases not matched to a gene. The germline CDR1 and CDR2 sequences are SGHRS and YFSETQ. The DNA of the CDR3 is TGCGCCAGCAGCCCGGGACAGGTTGAGTACTTC. Its translation: CASSPGQVEYF.

The chain combines TRBV9 with TRBJ2-7; possibly TRBD2 for D (5 bases). The CDR3 is 15 residues long. Trimming took off 4 bases at V and 6 bases at J, with 20 bases between the two ends. Germline CDR1 and CDR2: SGDLS and YYNGEE. CDR3 coding DNA: TGTGCCAGCAGCATCGGCAGCTCCCTAGCATCCGAGCAGTACTTC. Protein product: CASSIGSSLASEQYF.

The genes are TRBV18 and TRBJ2-5; TRBD1 matches at 10 bases. From germline, CDR1 is KGHSH and CDR2 LQKENI. Trimming at V came to 2 bases and at J to 5 bases, leaving 5 bases not matched to a gene. The CDR3 is 15 amino acids. CDR3 residues: CASSPSDRGTETQYF. In nucleotides, the CDR3 is TGTGCCAGCTCACCATCGGACAGGGGGACTGAGACCCAGTACTTC.

CDR3 in amino acids: CASTKGTPLGSPLHF. The CDR3 DNA sequence: TGTGCCAGCACAAAAGGGACACCCCTTGGCTCACCCCTCCACTTT. The rearrangement joins TRBV7-9 to TRBJ1-6, with D tentatively TRBD1 (6 bases). V lost 7 bases to trimming and J lost 10 bases, with 20 bases between them. The length of the CDR3 is 15 residues. Germline CDR1 and CDR2: SEHNR and FQNEAQ (reference sequence).

The chain couples TRBV11-2 to TRBJ1-6; the D is unclear. The V end lost 1 base, the J end lost 7 bases, and 14 bases lay between the germline ends. The CDR3 has 16 residues. In germline, CDR1 is SGHAT, CDR2 FQNNGV. CDR3 in amino acids: CASSLALQSSNSPLHF. The CDR3 DNA is TGTGCCAGCAGCTTAGCCCTACAGAGTTCAAATTCACCCCTCCACTTT.

CDR3 bases: TGTGCCAGCAGCACTACGGGACCGACTAACTATGGCTACACCTTC. It is translated as CASSTTGPTNYGYTF. This chain uses TRBV5-5 with TRBJ1-2, with D tentatively TRBD1 (5 bases). The V gene lost 4 bases and the J gene lost 0 bases, with 13 bases spanning the gap. The CDR3 consists of 15 residues. CDR1 and CDR2 (germline): SGHKS, YYEKEE (reference sequence). Full variable domain (missing parts from reference TRBV5-5 and TRBJ1-2): DAGVTQSPTHLIKTRGQQVTLRCSPISGHKSVSWYQQVLGQGPQFIFQYYEKEERGRGNFPDRFSARQFPNYSSELNVNALLLGDSALYLCASSTTGPTNYGYTFGSGTRLTVV.

This chain joins TRBV10-3 and TRBJ1-2; D is ambiguous. Trimming removed 4 bases at V and 3 bases at J, with 15 bases between. Germline loops: CDR1 ENHRY, CDR2 SYGVKD. The CDR3 length is 15 residues. Here the CDR3 DNA reads TGTGCCATCAGTGGAGAGGGAGGTATCGACTATGGCTACACCTTC. Amino acid sequence: CAISGEGGIDYGYTF.

V usage is TRBV6-4 and J usage is TRBJ2-1, with a weak D call TRBD1 (6 bases). Germline CDR1 is MRHNA and CDR2 is SNTAGT. Trimming stripped 6 bases from V and 0 bases from J, with 12 bases between. This CDR3 comprises 15 residues. DNA of the CDR3: TGTGCCAGCAGAGATACAGGGAGCTCCTACAATGAGCAGTTCTTC. This gives the protein CASRDTGSSYNEQFF.

The genes are TRBV5-4 and TRBJ1-4; D gene ambiguous. The ends were cut back, 0 bases at V and 4 bases at J, with 10 bases in the middle. The germline gives CDR1 SGHNT, CDR2 YYREEE (reference sequence). The CDR3 consists of 15 residues. In DNA form, the CDR3 reads TGTGCCAGCAGCTTGGGGACCGTGAATAATGAAAAACTGTTTTTT. Protein product: CASSLGTVNNEKLFF.

This rearrangement joins TRBV15 to TRBJ2-7; possibly TRBD2 for D (6 bases). V lost 1 base and J lost 6, with 16 bases in between. Germline values: CDR1 LNHNV, CDR2 YYDKDF (reference sequence). The CDR3 is 15 residues long. CDR3 nucleotides: TGTGCCACCAGCAGAGGCCTTGGGACTCCTACCGAGCAGTACTTC. Translated, it gives CATSRGLGTPTEQYF.

As to this clone: The junction departs from germline at one end; a sequencing error may be responsible. This sample includes further DNA sequences coding for the same CDR3. This rearrangement joins TRBV29-1 to TRBJ1-1, with 9 bases matching TRBD1. This CDR3 is 13 amino acids long. Germline V gives CDR1 SQVTM, CDR2 ANQGSEA. The DNA for the CDR3 is TGTAGCGTCGGGGACAGGGTGGGCACTGAAGCTTTCTTT. It yields the protein CSVGDRVGTEAFF.

J is TRBJ2-4 and V is TRBV11-2; no clear D gene. V lost 5 bases, J lost 0 bases, and 8 bases lay in between. Germline CDR1 and CDR2: SGHAT and FQNNGV. CDR3 size: 14 residues. CDR3: CASSSRLAKNIQYF. Here the CDR3 DNA reads TGTGCCAGCAGCAGCCGGCTAGCCAAAAACATTCAGTACTTC.

The chain carries TRBV5-5 and TRBJ2-5; 9 bases match TRBD2. The length of the CDR3 is 15 residues. CDR1 is SGHKS and CDR2 is YYEKEE in the germline V gene (reference sequence). Unmatched junction bases numbered 6, after V lost 2 bases and J lost 4 bases. The CDR3 coding sequence is TGTGCCAGCAGCTTCTCGCGGGGGGGCCGAGAGACCCAGTACTTC. Its protein is CASSFSRGGRETQYF.